Listed here are 25 T cell receptor beta chains from one sample, sequenced in a study of CD4+ T cells in melanoma. Profiled with immunoSEQ multiplex PCR; TCRdb holds only in-frame clones, not every one. The sample lists about 15,000 clones, 75% to 90% occurring once. Material: cells from a culture (not recorded whether cultured in vitro). The receptor set was obtained from a human donor with melanoma.

This rearrangement joins TRBV7-9 to TRBJ1-6; tentatively, D is TRBD1 (5 bases). Germline loops: CDR1 SEHNR, CDR2 FQNEAQ (reference sequence). Trimming took 4 bases from V and 2 from J, leaving 18 bases between them. CDR3 length: 18 amino acids. DNA for the CDR3: TGTGCCAGCAGCTCTACGAAGGGGTCGAGGCCCTATAATTCACCCCTCCACTTT. This translates into CASSSTKGSRPYNSPLHF.

This clone was detected once. The chain uses TRBV6-5 and TRBJ2-1; D tentatively fits TRBD1 or TRBD2 (6 bases each). Per germline, CDR1 MNHEY and CDR2 SVGAGI. The ends were cut back, 5 bases at V and 0 bases at J, with 11 bases in the middle. There are 15 residues in the CDR3. The CDR3 loop reads CASSPGGSSYNEQFF. In DNA, the CDR3 is TGTGCCAGCAGTCCCGGGGGCAGCTCCTACAATGAGCAGTTCTTC.

This clone has only a few counts. This chain links TRBV25-1 with TRBJ2-2; TRBD1 matches 8 bases. CDR1 and CDR2 (germline): MGHDK, SYGVNS. J lost 4 bases, V lost 7 bases, and 5 bases had no gene match. This CDR3 has 14 residues. This CDR3 reads CASIGQGRTGELFF. CDR3 sequence (DNA): TGTGCCAGCATTGGACAGGGACGCACCGGGGAGCTGTTTTTT.

The V call is TRBV9, the J call TRBJ2-1; D call uncertain. This CDR3 is built from 14 residues. The V gene lost 0 bases and the J gene lost 8 bases, with 12 bases spanning the gap. Germline V gene lookup returns CDR1 SGDLS and CDR2 YYNGEE. The DNA of the CDR3 is TGTGCCAGCAGCGTAGGCCCCAACAACGATGAGCAGTTCTTC. Translating it yields CASSVGPNNDEQFF.

This chain connects TRBV19 to TRBJ1-1; 10 bases agree with TRBD1. Germline assignment: CDR1 LNHDA and CDR2 SQIVND (reference sequence). This CDR3 has 15 residues. V was pared by 6 bases and J by 7 bases, with 11 bases of the junction left unmatched. CDR3 loop: CASRRLGQGMGEAFF. The CDR3 region has the DNA TGTGCCAGTAGACGCCTGGGACAGGGGATGGGTGAAGCTTTCTTT.

The chain couples TRBV5-6 to TRBJ1-4, with D possibly TRBD1 on 6 matching bases. V lost 2 bases to trimming and J lost 0 bases, with 20 bases between them. This CDR3 spans 19 amino acids. In germline, CDR1 is SGHDT, CDR2 YYEEEE. CDR3 loop: CASSLYRDIGHATNEKLFF. The CDR3 nucleotides are TGTGCCAGCAGCTTATACCGGGACATTGGGCATGCAACTAATGAAAAACTGTTTTTT.

V is TRBV21-1 and J is TRBJ2-1; the DNA was not used to check the table's D call, TRBD2. TRBV21-1 is designated a pseudogene. CDR3 length: 18 amino acids. CDR3: CASSKGSRLASGGDEQFF. CDR3 nucleotides: TGTGCCAGCAGCAAAGGAAGTAGGCTCGCTAGCGGGGGGGACGAGCAGTTCTTC.

The rearrangement links TRBV6-6 to TRBJ2-1, with a tentative D call TRBD2 (5 bases). Between the trimmed V and J ends, which lost 7 bases and 0 bases, there was a span of 16 bases. The CDR3 sequence is 16 residues long. From germline, CDR1 is MNHNY and CDR2 SVGAGI (reference sequence). For the CDR3, the DNA is TGTGCCAGCAATTCGCGCGGGTCCCTCTCCTACAATGAGCAGTTCTTC. It yields the protein CASNSRGSLSYNEQFF.

This chain links TRBV2 with TRBJ2-1; 10 nucleotides align to TRBD2. J gave up 0 bases and V 3 bases, and 2 bases lay outside the gene matches. There are 16 residues in the CDR3. The germline gives CDR1 SNHLY, CDR2 FYNNEI. CDR3 sequence (DNA): TGTGCCAGCAGTGACCCTAGCGGGAGCTCCTACAATGAGCAGTTCTTC. It codes for CASSDPSGSSYNEQFF.

The chain uses TRBV18 and TRBJ1-2; 12 bases are a match to TRBD1. The CDR3 consists of 19 residues. CDR1 and CDR2 from the germline V gene are KGHSH and LQKENI. Trimming removed 5 bases from V and 6 bases from J; junction bases left unmatched: 19. CDR3 loop: CASSITAGTGGRRTDGYTF. For the CDR3, the DNA is TGTGCCAGCTCAATTACCGCCGGGACAGGGGGCCGACGGACGGATGGCTACACCTTC.

The rearrangement uses TRBV19 and TRBJ2-6; TRBD1 agrees at 7 bases. The germline CDR1 and CDR2 sequences are LNHDA and SQIVND (reference sequence). Germline trimming cut 3 bases from V and 0 bases from J; bases unmatched to any gene: 5. The CDR3 runs 17 residues. In DNA form, the CDR3 reads TGTGCCAGTAGTATGAGGGGGCTTTCCTCTGGGGCCAACGTCCTGACTTTC. Translation gives CASSMRGLSSGANVLTF.

The chain employs TRBV21-1 and TRBJ1-1. TRBV21-1 is given as a pseudogene. This CDR3 comprises 8 residues. This chain's CDR3 is CASPEAFF. The CDR3 coding sequence is TGTGCCAGCCCCGAAGCTTTCTTT.

This chain links TRBV18 with TRBJ1-2, with 7 bases identical to TRBD1. Germline loops: CDR1 KGHSH, CDR2 LQKENI. The CDR3 sequence is 15 residues long. Trimming cost V 3 bases and J 4 bases; bases outside gene matches: 8. CDR3 in amino acids: CASSPRQGGVYGYTF. DNA for the CDR3: TGTGCCAGCTCACCCAGACAGGGAGGGGTCTATGGCTACACCTTC.

This clone was seen a handful of times. This chain links TRBV5-8 with TRBJ1-5, with D unclear. This CDR3 region has 15 residues. With 5 bases removed from V and 0 bases from J, the gap between germline ends came to 12 bases. Germline assignment: CDR1 SGHTS and CDR2 YDEGEE. CDR3 loop: CASSKDGNSNQPQHF. The DNA for the CDR3 is TGTGCCAGCAGTAAGGACGGGAATAGCAATCAGCCCCAGCATTTT.

The V gene is TRBV19, the J gene TRBJ2-3, with 8 bases identical to TRBD2. The CDR3 extends over 16 amino acids. Per germline, CDR1 LNHDA and CDR2 SQIVND (reference sequence). The J segment lost 1 base and the V segment lost 6 bases, leaving 9 bases of the junction unmatched. The CDR3 coding sequence is TGTGCCAGTAGGGCATCCGGGAGGGGTGGCACAGATACGCAGTATTTT. It encodes CASRASGRGGTDTQYF.

This rearrangement joins TRBV6-6 to TRBJ1-5, with a possible D match to TRBD1 (5 bases). This CDR3 has 15 amino acids. The V gene lost 4 bases and the J gene lost 5 bases, with 15 bases spanning the gap. CDR1 MNHNY and CDR2 SVGAGI come from the germline V gene (reference sequence). The CDR3 sequence is CASSSGLIMDQPQHF. In DNA form, the CDR3 reads TGTGCCAGCAGTTCAGGGTTAATAATGGATCAGCCCCAGCATTTT.

The V call is TRBV19, the J call TRBJ2-7, with D maybe TRBD1 (6 bases). Germline V gene sequence: CDR1 LNHDA, CDR2 SQIVND (reference sequence). There are 16 residues in the CDR3. V was pared by 3 bases and J by 0 bases, with 15 bases between. The CDR3 here is CASSIPRGRHSYEQYF. Here the CDR3 DNA reads TGTGCCAGTAGTATCCCCAGGGGCCGACACTCCTACGAGCAGTACTTC.

In its sample, this clone was seen a few times. The chain links TRBV30 to TRBJ2-7; a weak D match, TRBD1 (6 bases). The CDR3 runs to 12 residues. Germline V CDR1 and CDR2: GTSNPN, SVGIG (reference sequence). V lost 8 bases, J lost 0 bases, and 11 bases lay in between. CDR3 amino acids: CAVRDTSYEQYF. In DNA form, the CDR3 reads TGTGCCGTCCGGGACACCTCCTACGAGCAGTACTTC.

The chain recombines TRBV19 with TRBJ1-2; no firm D call. Germline CDR1 LNHDA, CDR2 SQIVND (reference sequence). V lost 6 bases to trimming and J lost 4 bases, with 15 bases between them. The CDR3 has 14 residues. The CDR3 here is CASRTGNLVYGYTF. The CDR3 DNA follows: TGTGCCAGTAGGACCGGGAACCTCGTCTATGGCTACACCTTC. Combining the CDR3 with reference TRBV19 and TRBJ1-2 gives the whole variable domain DGGITQSPKYLFRKEGQNVTLSCEQNLNHDAMYWYRQDPGQGLRLIYYSQIVNDFQKGDIAEGYSVSREKKESFPLTVTSAQKNPTAFYLCASRTGNLVYGYTFGSGTRLTVV.

V and J are TRBV27 and TRBJ2-3, with 10 bases that match TRBD2. CDR3 size: 15 residues. V gave up 5 bases and J gave up 5 bases; unmatched junction bases: 7. CDR1 and CDR2 (germline): MNHEY, SMNVEV (reference sequence). The CDR3 DNA reads TGTGCCAGCAGTAAAGCTCTAGCGGGGGTAGATACGCAGTATTTT. This sequence encodes CASSKALAGVDTQYF.

The gene calls are TRBV5-6 and TRBJ2-2; 11 positions agree with TRBD2. The germline V gene has CDR1 SGHDT and CDR2 YYEEEE. The V gene end was trimmed by 3 bases and the J gene end by 13 bases; junction bases not matched to a gene: 11. This CDR3 contains 15 residues. CDR3 residues: CASSSRSSGGAVLFF. CDR3 DNA: TGTGCCAGCAGCTCTCGGAGTAGCGGGGGGGCGGTGCTGTTTTTT.

This clone turned up a few times. This chain connects TRBV7-2 to TRBJ1-1, with a tentative D call TRBD1 (5 bases). V was trimmed by 2 bases and J by 4 bases, leaving 14 bases between them. Germline-derived CDR1 and CDR2 are SGHTA and FQGNSA. The CDR3 is 15 amino acids. CDR3 in amino acids: CASSLFGPGLTEAFF. The CDR3 DNA is TGTGCCAGCAGCTTATTTGGGCCGGGGCTCACTGAAGCTTTCTTT.

In nucleotides, the CDR3 is TGTGCCAGCAGTTCCTCCCCTACTCGACAGCTTAGCAATCAGCCCCAGCATTTT. This translates into CASSSSPTRQLSNQPQHF. The chain is built from TRBV27 and TRBJ1-5; D may be TRBD1 (5 bases). V lost 4 bases, J lost 0 bases, and 19 bases lay in between. This CDR3 spans 18 amino acids. The germline V gene encodes CDR1 MNHEY and CDR2 SMNVEV (reference sequence).

This rearrangement joins TRBV15 to TRBJ1-3; TRBD1 is a possible D gene (6 bases). From germline, CDR1 is LNHNV and CDR2 YYDKDF (reference sequence). The V end lost 5 bases, the J end lost 8 bases, and 13 bases lay between the germline ends. The CDR3 is 13 residues long. CDR3 sequence reads: CATSPGATDTIYF. As DNA, the CDR3 is TGTGCCACCAGCCCGGGGGCCACGGACACCATATATTTT.

This clone was picked up one time. The J gene is TRBJ2-7, the V gene TRBV11-2; 8 bases are a match to TRBD1. In germline, CDR1 is SGHAT, CDR2 FQNNGV. This CDR3 has 14 residues. After removal of 5 bases from V and 6 bases from J, the junction contained 9 bases not matched to a gene. The CDR3 region is CASSRGTGRGEQYF. CDR3 in DNA: TGTGCCAGCAGCCGAGGGACAGGACGGGGCGAGCAGTACTTC.